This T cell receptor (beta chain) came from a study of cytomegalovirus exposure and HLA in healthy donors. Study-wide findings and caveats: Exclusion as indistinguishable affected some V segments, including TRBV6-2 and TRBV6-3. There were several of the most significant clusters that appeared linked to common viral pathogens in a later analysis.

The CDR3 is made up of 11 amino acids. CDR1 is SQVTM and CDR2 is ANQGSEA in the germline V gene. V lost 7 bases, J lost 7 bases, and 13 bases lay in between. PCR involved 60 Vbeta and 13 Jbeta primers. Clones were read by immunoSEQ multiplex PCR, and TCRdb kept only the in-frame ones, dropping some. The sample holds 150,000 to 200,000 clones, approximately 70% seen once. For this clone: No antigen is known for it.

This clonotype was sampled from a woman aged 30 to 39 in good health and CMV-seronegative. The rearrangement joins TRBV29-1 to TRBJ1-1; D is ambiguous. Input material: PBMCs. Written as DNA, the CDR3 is TGCAGCGCGTTAACCCGTAGTGAAGCTTTCTTT. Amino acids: CSALTRSEAFF.